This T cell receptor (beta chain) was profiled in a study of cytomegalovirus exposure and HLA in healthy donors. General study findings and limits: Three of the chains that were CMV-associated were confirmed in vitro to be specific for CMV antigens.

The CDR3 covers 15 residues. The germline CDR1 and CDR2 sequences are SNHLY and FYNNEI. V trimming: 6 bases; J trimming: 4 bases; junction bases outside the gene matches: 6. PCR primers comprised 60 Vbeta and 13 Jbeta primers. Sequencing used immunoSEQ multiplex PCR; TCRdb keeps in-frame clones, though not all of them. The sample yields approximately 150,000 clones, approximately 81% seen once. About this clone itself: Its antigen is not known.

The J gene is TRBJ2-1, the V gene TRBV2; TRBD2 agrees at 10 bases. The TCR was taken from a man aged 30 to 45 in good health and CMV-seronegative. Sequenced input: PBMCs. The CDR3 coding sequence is TGTGCCAGCAGACGTACTAGCGGGGCGTACAATGAGCAGTTCTTC. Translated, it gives CASRRTSGAYNEQFF.